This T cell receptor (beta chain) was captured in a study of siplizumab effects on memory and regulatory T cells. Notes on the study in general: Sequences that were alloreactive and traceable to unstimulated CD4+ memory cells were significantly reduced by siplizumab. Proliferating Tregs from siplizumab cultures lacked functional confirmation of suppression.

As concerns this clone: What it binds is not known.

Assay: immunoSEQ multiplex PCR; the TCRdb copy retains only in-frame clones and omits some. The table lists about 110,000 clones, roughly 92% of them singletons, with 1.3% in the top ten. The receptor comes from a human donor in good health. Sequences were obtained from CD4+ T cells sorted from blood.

The CDR3 DNA reads TGTGCCAGCAGTGAAGTGGGCCCTACCCATGGCTACACCTTC. This codes for CASSEVGPTHGYTF. The chain is built from TRBV6-1 and TRBJ1-2; D is undetermined. Germline V CDR1 and CDR2: MNHNS, SASEGT. Trimming removed 1 base from V and 6 bases from J, with 12 bases in between. The CDR3 has 14 residues.